A single sample is the source of the 23 T cell receptor beta chains below, sequenced in a study of T cell repertoires in cytomegalovirus infection (dated by TCRdb to between 2018 and 2021). Sequenced using an Illumina HiSeq 1500. The public reads were reprocessed in TCRdb via fastp at Q25 and MiXCR, keeping in-frame beta chains. Identical CDR3 protein sequences are pooled into one entry, listed with their most common genes and DNA. This sample comprises about 480,000 distinct CDR3 sequences, more than 30% of them detected only once. The ten largest clones capture roughly 15% of the sample. The sample's treatment or condition label, in plain terms: in vitro stimulation with specific CMV peptide epitopes to enrich CMV-specific T cells. No antigens are known for them. The sequencing used cultured PBMCs, collected from culture after CMV antigen stimulation. The source of these receptors is a human donor in good health (CMV status not recorded). Some clones in this sample may be carry-over from other donors' samples.

The gene calls are TRBV6-1 and TRBJ1-1; 7 nucleotides align to TRBD1. Unmatched junction bases numbered 7, after V lost 4 bases and J lost 8 bases. The germline V gene has CDR1 MNHNS and CDR2 SASEGT. The CDR3 covers 13 residues. The CDR3: CASSVYGQVEAFF. CDR3 nucleotide sequence: TGTGCCAGCAGTGTTTACGGACAGGTAGAAGCTTTCTTT.

This clonotype occurred a few times. The chain couples TRBV5-4 to TRBJ2-1, with 7 positions matching TRBD2. Per the germline V gene, CDR1 is SGHNT and CDR2 is YYREEE (reference sequence). The CDR3 contains 15 residues. V was pared by 0 bases and J by 6 bases, with 6 bases of the junction left unmatched. The DNA of the CDR3 is TGTGCCAGCAGCTTGGGAGCGGGATTTGGCAATGAGCAGTTCTTC. It encodes CASSLGAGFGNEQFF.

In this sample, this clonotype turned up many times. Written as DNA, the CDR3 is TGTGCCAGCAGCTTAGCGCTAGGGAGCTCCTACGAGCAGTACGTC. This encodes CASSLALGSSYEQYV. The chain uses TRBV7-8 and TRBJ2-7; tentative D call: TRBD2 (5 bases). Trimming left V 0 bases short and J 0 bases short, with 9 bases between. The CDR3 is made up of 15 amino acids. The germline gives CDR1 SGHVS, CDR2 FQNEAQ.

CDR3 loop: CATPEGASKGYTF. DNA of the CDR3: TGTGCCACCCCGGAAGGGGCTTCTAAGGGCTACACCTTC. This chain uses TRBV6-6 with TRBJ1-2, with a weak D call TRBD1 (5 bases). Germline CDR1 is MNHNY and CDR2 is SVGAGI (reference sequence). V shed 10 bases and J shed 8 bases, with 20 bases lying between them. This CDR3 comprises 13 residues.

This clonotype was seen a handful of times. This chain connects TRBV6-1 to TRBJ2-3, with 8 nucleotides matching TRBD2. This CDR3 has 15 residues. Germline V gene data show CDR1 as MNHNS and CDR2 as SASEGT. With 5 bases clipped from V and 3 bases from J, the junction kept 7 bases outside the gene matches. CDR3 DNA sequence: TGTGCCAGCAGTTATAGGGCGGGAGGAACAGATACGCAGTATTTT. The encoded protein is CASSYRAGGTDTQYF.

CDR3 nucleotides: TGCGCCAGCAGCCTCGACGGACGCCCATTCTCTGGAAACACCATATATTTT. This encodes CASSLDGRPFSGNTIYF. The chain recombines TRBV5-1 with TRBJ1-3; D is unresolved. The CDR3 sequence is 17 residues long. CDR1 is SGHRS, CDR2 YFSETQ, per germline. Trimming left V 4 bases short and J 0 bases short, with 17 bases between.

J is TRBJ1-2 and V is TRBV7-9; D is unresolved. Germline-derived CDR1 and CDR2 are SEHNR and FQNEAQ (reference sequence). The length of the CDR3 is 14 residues. The V end was cut by 1 base, the J end by 6 bases, with 12 bases between. CDR3 loop: CASSLGPLWNGYTF. The CDR3 nucleotides read TGTGCCAGCAGCTTAGGACCGTTGTGGAATGGCTACACCTTC. The variable domain in full, completed from reference TRBV7-9 and TRBJ1-2, reads DTGVSQNPRHKITKRGQNVTFRCDPISEHNRLYWYRQTLGQGPEFLTYFQNEAQLEKSRLLSDRFSAERPKGSFSTLEIQRTEQGDSAMYLCASSLGPLWNGYTFGSGTRLTVV.

This clonotype was counted only a few times. The rearrangement joins TRBV7-8 to TRBJ2-1; 12 bases are shared with TRBD2. After removal of 0 bases from V and 2 bases from J, the junction contained 14 bases not matched to a gene. The CDR3 spans 21 residues. The germline gives CDR1 SGHVS, CDR2 FQNEAQ. CDR3 sequence (DNA): TGTGCCAGCAGCTTAGCGGTTCCGGGACTAGCGGGCCGTCATACCTACAATGAGCAGTTCTTC. Translation: CASSLAVPGLAGRHTYNEQFF.

This chain joins TRBV19 and TRBJ2-1; 7 nucleotides line up with TRBD2. The CDR3 is 16 amino acids. The V segment lost 4 bases and the J segment 0 bases; nucleotides outside the gene matches: 6. From germline, CDR1 is LNHDA and CDR2 SQIVND (reference sequence). DNA of the CDR3: TGTGCCAGTAGTAACGAGGCGGGAGTCTCCTACAATGAGCAGTTCTTC. It yields the protein CASSNEAGVSYNEQFF.

The rearrangement links TRBV11-3 to TRBJ2-7, with a possible D match to TRBD1 (6 bases). Trimming pared 3 bases from V and 6 bases from J, leaving 12 bases between. This CDR3 has 13 amino acids. The germline gives CDR1 SGHNT, CDR2 YENEEA. CDR3 loop: CASSFRGTSEQYV. Written as DNA, the CDR3 is TGTGCCAGCAGCTTCAGAGGGACATCCGAGCAGTACGTC.

This clonotype was counted only a few times. The chain couples TRBV15 to TRBJ1-2, with TRBD1 matching over 7 bases. The CDR3 length is 15 residues. The J segment lost 7 bases and the V segment lost 0 bases, leaving 8 bases of the junction unmatched. CDR1 is LNHNV and CDR2 is YYDKDF in the germline V gene (reference sequence). The chain's CDR3 is CATSREPRTGSGYTF. The CDR3 coding sequence is TGTGCCACCAGCAGAGAACCCCGGACAGGATCTGGCTACACCTTC.

There are many counts of this clonotype. The V call is TRBV6-2 or TRBV6-3, the J call TRBJ2-2; 11 nucleotides line up with TRBD2. Unmatched junction bases numbered 13, after V lost 4 bases and J lost 12 bases. Per germline, CDR1 MNHEY and CDR2 SVGEGT. The CDR3 consists of 16 residues. The CDR3 spells CASSSSAASGRFKLFF. For the CDR3, the DNA is TGTGCCAGCAGTTCGAGTGCGGCTAGCGGGAGGTTTAAGCTGTTTTTT.

The table lists this clonotype with many counts. The genes are TRBV19 and TRBJ1-2; D gene ambiguous. CDR3 length: 11 amino acids. Trimming removed 6 bases at V and 6 bases at J, with 8 bases between. Germline V CDR1 and CDR2: LNHDA, SQIVND (reference sequence). CDR3 loop: CASRERNGYTF. In DNA, the CDR3 is TGTGCCAGTAGGGAGAGGAATGGCTACACCTTC.

The genes are TRBV6-2 or TRBV6-3 and TRBJ1-1; 7 bases are shared with TRBD1. V shed 6 bases and J 5 bases; nucleotides not matched to a gene: 6. The CDR3 length is 13 residues. Germline V CDR1 and CDR2: MNHEY, SVGEGT. The CDR3 DNA reads TGTGCCAGCAGCATGATCAGGGGGACTGAAGCTTTCTTT. This codes for CASSMIRGTEAFF.

In its sample, this clonotype was seen a few times. V and J are TRBV7-4 and TRBJ1-6, with D unresolved. This CDR3 has 13 residues. Trimming stripped 1 base from V and 7 bases from J, with 5 bases between. The germline V gene encodes CDR1 SGHVT and CDR2 SQSDAQ. The DNA of the CDR3 is TGTGCCAGCAGCTTAGAGACCAATTCACCCCTCCACTTT. Translation gives CASSLETNSPLHF.

This chain connects TRBV29-1 to TRBJ2-3, with a tentative D call TRBD2 (5 bases). The V gene's germline CDR1 is SQVTM and CDR2 ANQGSEA. The CDR3 is 13 amino acids. V gave up 4 bases and J gave up 0 bases, with 8 bases separating them. CDR3 sequence: CSVGGPSTDTQYF. For the CDR3, the DNA is TGCAGCGTTGGCGGGCCTAGCACAGATACGCAGTATTTT.

This clonotype was seen more than once but under ten times. The chain combines TRBV7-6 with TRBJ2-1; weak D call: TRBD2 (6 bases). Germline lookup yields CDR1 SGHVS and CDR2 FNYEAQ. The CDR3 is 17 residues long. V gave up 0 bases and J gave up 0 bases, with 12 bases separating them. CDR3 residues: CASSLAPGTPSYNEQFF. CDR3 bases: TGTGCCAGCAGCTTAGCGCCGGGGACTCCCTCCTACAATGAGCAGTTCTTC.

This clonotype was seen more than once but under ten times. V and J are TRBV20-1 and TRBJ2-7; maybe TRBD1 (6 bases). The ends were cut back, 4 bases at V and 6 bases at J, with 16 bases in the middle. The CDR3 is made up of 13 amino acids. The germline gives CDR1 DFQATT, CDR2 SNEGSKA (reference sequence). In nucleotides, the CDR3 is TGCAGTGCTACCCACGACAGGCCCCTCGAGCAGTACTTC. As protein: CSATHDRPLEQYF.

This clonotype was observed a few times. This chain connects TRBV7-9 to TRBJ1-1, with TRBD1 matching over 8 bases. The junction had 11 bases not matched to a gene; V was cut back by 4 bases and J by 4 bases. Germline CDR1 reads SEHNR; CDR2 reads FQNEAQ (reference sequence). CDR3 size: 16 residues. The CDR3 region is CASSSVGQGLRTEAFF. The CDR3 DNA reads TGTGCCAGCAGCTCGGTTGGACAGGGCTTACGCACTGAAGCTTTCTTT.

The chain links TRBV6-5 to TRBJ1-3; 7 positions match TRBD1. The V segment lost 6 bases and the J segment 3 bases; nucleotides outside the gene matches: 8. Germline CDR1 and CDR2: MNHEY and SVGAGI. This CDR3 is built from 15 residues. The CDR3: CASRNLGGGGNTIYF. CDR3 sequence (DNA): TGTGCCAGCAGGAACTTAGGGGGCGGTGGAAACACCATATATTTT.

The chain is built from TRBV7-9 and TRBJ1-4; 9 bases agree with TRBD1. This CDR3 has 16 residues. V shed 0 bases and J 5 bases; nucleotides not matched to a gene: 4. Germline loops: CDR1 SEHNR, CDR2 FQNEAQ (reference sequence). CDR3 bases: TGTGCCAGCAGCTTAGCGCTCGGGACAGGGAATGAAAAACTGTTTTTT. Amino acid sequence: CASSLALGTGNEKLFF. The entire variable domain, with the rest obtained from reference TRBV7-9 and TRBJ1-4, is as follows: DTGVSQNPRHKITKRGQNVTFRCDPISEHNRLYWYRQTLGQGPEFLTYFQNEAQLEKSRLLSDRFSAERPKGSFSTLEIQRTEQGDSAMYLCASSLALGTGNEKLFFGSGTQLSVL.

This clonotype was detected many times. The chain recombines TRBV7-2 with TRBJ2-5, with D unclear. Germline V lookup: CDR1 SGHTA, CDR2 FQGNSA. V dropped 1 base and J dropped 1 base, with 7 bases sitting between them. CDR3 length equals 14 residues. The CDR3 coding sequence is TGTGCCAGCAGCTTAGGCCTAACCCAAGAGACCCAGTACTTC. This codes for CASSLGLTQETQYF.

The rearrangement links TRBV4-3 to TRBJ2-1, with a tentative D call TRBD2 (7 bases). The V gene lost 2 bases and the J gene lost 3 bases, with 11 bases spanning the gap. The CDR3 sequence is 15 residues long. The germline V gene encodes CDR1 LGHNA and CDR2 YSLEER. The CDR3 DNA reads as TGCGCCAGCAGCCAACGGGGGGCTAACTACAATGAGCAGTTCTTC. Translation: CASSQRGANYNEQFF.